This TCR beta chain is drawn from a study of cytotoxic CD8 clonotypes in ibrutinib-treated CLL. Study as a whole: Researchers reported over 9 relapsed/refractory and approximately 16 treatment-naive patients, fewer than 18 of them IGHV unmutated. Response sampling took place at median roughly twelve months of treatment, range 6 to 36.

TCR beta libraries used about 2 micrograms of genomic DNA from cryopreserved PBMCs. The repertoire was sequenced with immunoSEQ multiplex PCR; TCRdb's copy has only in-frame clones and lacks some. Of roughly 250,000 clones listed, 70% are singletons. The CDR3 has 12 residues. Trimming left V 6 bases short and J 4 bases short, with 8 bases between. CDR1 MNHNY and CDR2 SVGAGI come from the germline V gene (reference sequence). The material sequenced was PBMCs, taken after 24 months of ibrutinib treatment. The chain is built from TRBV6-6 and TRBJ2-3; D remains ambiguous. The clonotype was recovered from a human donor with chronic lymphocytic leukemia. Written as DNA, the CDR3 is TGTGCCAGCAGCTGGACGGCAGATACGCAGTATTTT. It yields the protein CASSWTADTQYF.